This T cell receptor beta chain was retrieved from a study of cytomegalovirus exposure and HLA in healthy donors. Findings of the study overall: It was 150 to 200 TCR beta chains that were listed as cytomegalovirus-associated.

Points on this clone: Antigen specificity is unknown.

Libraries were prepared by immunoSEQ multiplex PCR; TCRdb keeps only in-frame clonotypes and omits some of them. The sample shows under 150,000 clones, more than 85% of them seen only once. The V gene's germline CDR1 is SGHRS and CDR2 YFSETQ. This CDR3 has 17 residues. The germline V and J ends were trimmed by 1 base and 0 bases, with 14 bases remaining between them. The source of this sequence is a man aged 18 to 35 in good health and CMV-seropositive. Material: PBMCs. This rearrangement joins TRBV5-1 to TRBJ1-3; D ambiguous. CDR3 in amino acids: CASSLREIDRSGNTIYF. The CDR3, as DNA: TGCGCCAGCAGCTTGAGAGAAATTGATCGCTCTGGAAACACCATATATTTT.